These T cell receptor beta chains were read from a single sample in a study of PD-1 blockade in classical Hodgkin lymphoma. Sequencing was performed with immunoSEQ multiplex PCR; in TCRdb, only in-frame clones are kept and a portion is missing. This sample has fewer than 25,000 clones, with 80% found just once. The source was peripheral blood mononuclear cells (PBMCs), collected at baseline. These receptors were obtained from a human donor with classical Hodgkin lymphoma. CDR3s include the opening cysteine and the closing phenylalanine or tryptophan. The D gene is left open where the match is weak. The size entry is marked missing in some rows and otherwise reads once, few, many or a size class.

size,D,J,V,CDR3,DNA
-,TRBD2,TRBJ2-5,TRBV11-2,CASTGGETQYF,TGTGCCAGCACCGGGGGGGAGACCCAGTACTTC
-,-,TRBJ1-5,TRBV6-1,CASIMEGAPNQPQHF,TGTGCCAGCATCATGGAGGGCGCCCCAAATCAGCCCCAGCATTTT
-,-,TRBJ2-7,TRBV9,CASSVAPVLSYEQYF,TGTGCCAGCAGCGTAGCCCCGGTACTTTCCTACGAGCAGTACTTC
few,-,TRBJ1-2,TRBV28,CASSLRGYYGYTF,TGTGCCAGCAGTTTGCGGGGTTACTATGGCTACACCTTC
-,TRBD1,TRBJ1-1,TRBV27,CASSETTGGTEAFF,TGTGCCAGCTCTGAAACGACAGGGGGCACTGAAGCTTTCTTT
-,TRBD1,TRBJ2-2,TRBV11-2,CASSSRTGLETGELFF,TGTGCCAGCAGCTCTCGGACAGGGCTGGAGACCGGGGAGCTGTTTTTT
few,-,TRBJ2-5,TRBV14,CASSQAGRETQYF,TGTGCCAGCAGCCAGGCAGGGCGAGAGACCCAGTACTTC
few,-,TRBJ2-2,TRBV18,CASSPRFPNTGELFF,TGTGCCAGCTCACCCAGGTTCCCGAACACCGGGGAGCTGTTTTTT
few,-,TRBJ1-1,TRBV7-8,CASSLDPTGRIEAFF,TGTGCCAGCAGCTTAGATCCCACAGGGCGGATTGAAGCTTTCTTT
-,-,TRBJ2-1,TRBV5-1,CASSSDNYNEQFF,TGCGCCAGCAGCTCGGACAACTACAATGAGCAGTTCTTC
-,-,TRBJ2-2,TRBV6-5,CASSRRRLNTGELFF,TGTGCCAGCAGCCGTAGAAGGTTGAACACCGGGGAGCTGTTTTTT
few,TRBD2,TRBJ2-5,TRBV4-2,CASSLNGGVQETQYF,TGTGCCAGCAGCCTGAACGGGGGGGTCCAAGAGACCCAGTACTTC
-,-,TRBJ1-2,TRBV10-3,CAISEPGPYGYTF,TGTGCCATCAGTGAGCCGGGGCCTTATGGCTACACCTTC
-,-,TRBJ2-4,TRBV6-5,CASRGTKNIQYF,TGTGCCAGCAGGGGGACTAAAAACATTCAGTACTTC
once,TRBD1,TRBJ1-2,TRBV4-1,CASRRTGDIGGYTF,TGCGCCAGCAGACGCACAGGGGATATAGGGGGCTACACCTTC
-,-,TRBJ2-5,TRBV20-1,CSARLAETQYF,TGCAGTGCTAGACTAGCGGAGACCCAGTACTTC
-,-,TRBJ2-2,TRBV14,CASSHSGELFF,TGTGCCAGCAGCCATTCCGGGGAGCTGTTTTTT
-,TRBD1,TRBJ2-7,TRBV2,CASSGDRDYEQYF,TGTGCCAGCAGTGGGGACAGGGACTACGAGCAGTACTTC
-,-,TRBJ1-3,TRBV7-6,CASSLPSSDTIYF,TGTGCCAGCAGCTTACCCTCGTCGGACACCATATATTTT
few,TRBD2,TRBJ2-1,TRBV28,CASSRSGGSSYNEQFF,TGTGCCAGCAGCCGTAGCGGGGGGAGCTCCTACAATGAGCAGTTCTTC
-,-,TRBJ1-3,TRBV5-4,CASSLVGLSGNTIYF,TGTGCCAGCAGCTTGGTGGGGCTAAGCGGAAACACCATATATTTT
-,-,TRBJ2-7,TRBV5-6,CASSLGRSSYEQYF,TGTGCCAGCAGCTTGGGACGGTCCTCCTACGAGCAGTACTTC
-,TRBD2,TRBJ2-3,TRBV5-8,CASSFPLAGVDTQYF,TGTGCCAGCAGCTTTCCTCTAGCGGGGGTAGATACGCAGTATTTT
-,TRBD1,TRBJ2-2,TRBV14,CASSLKQGAGELFF,TGTGCCAGCAGCTTAAAACAGGGGGCCGGGGAGCTGTTTTTT
-,TRBD2,TRBJ2-2,TRBV10-3,CAITAGEGLGELFF,TGTGCCATCACCGCCGGGGAGGGTCTCGGGGAGCTGTTTTTT
few,-,TRBJ1-5,TRBV27,CASSMTWVQPQHF,TGTGCCAGCAGTATGACATGGGTCCAGCCCCAGCATTTT